This T cell receptor beta chain was sequenced in a study of glioma-infiltrating T cells. In germline, CDR1 is MGHRA, CDR2 YSYEKL. The CDR3 has 15 amino acids. Trimming took 4 bases from V and 4 from J, leaving 14 bases between them. The iRepertoire nested amplicon-rescue multiplex PCR amplified TCR alpha and beta CDR3s from RNA. Tissue mRNA or PBMC total RNA, roughly 90-450 ng, went into one-step reverse transcription and amplification. One entry per CDR3 protein, called by TCRdb with MiXCR from the multiplex PCR reads. The repertoire holds 300,000 to 450,000 distinct CDR3 sequences, 35% to 45% seen once, with 12% in the top ten. There are a few counts of this clonotype. What it binds is not known. Notes on the study in general: Tissue-blood divergence was below expectation in non-neoplastic patients, above in gliomas. Tissue and blood shared very few CDR3 sequences.

The sequenced sample was glioma tissue, nonneoplastic brain tissue, or PBMCs (not recorded which). This chain connects TRBV4-1 to TRBJ1-5, with D possibly being TRBD1 (5 bases). This clonotype was sampled from a human donor with low-grade glioma or glioblastoma, undergoing nonglioma brain surgery, or in good health (not recorded which). The CDR3 reads CASSPGGLRNQPQHF. The CDR3, as DNA: TGCGCCAGCAGCCCTGGGGGGTTAAGGAATCAGCCCCAGCATTTT.